This T cell receptor (beta chain) was recorded in a study of blood T cell repertoires in COVID-19. V was cut by 5 bases and J by 2 bases, with 7 bases left in between. The CDR3 length is 13 residues. Germline loops: CDR1 KGHDR, CDR2 SFDVKD. Method: immunoSEQ multiplex PCR; TCRdb's copy keeps in-frame clones and lacks some. This table holds 360,000 or so clones, more than 70% found once. The table lists this clone with a count of one. The TCR was taken from an older woman with COVID-19, enrolled during active disease. The sample taken for sequencing was peripheral blood. The rearrangement uses TRBV24-1 and TRBJ2-3; D call uncertain. DNA for the CDR3: TGTGCCACCAGTGCGGTCCCCACAGATACGCAGTATTTT. This codes for CATSAVPTDTQYF.